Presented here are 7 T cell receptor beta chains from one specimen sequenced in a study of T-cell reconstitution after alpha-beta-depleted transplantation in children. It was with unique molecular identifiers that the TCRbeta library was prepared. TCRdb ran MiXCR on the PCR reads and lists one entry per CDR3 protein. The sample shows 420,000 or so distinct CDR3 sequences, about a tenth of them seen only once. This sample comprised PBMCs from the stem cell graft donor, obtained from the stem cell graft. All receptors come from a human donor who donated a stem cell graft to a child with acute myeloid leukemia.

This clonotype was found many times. The CDR3 nucleotides read TGTGCCATCAGCGTAACTAGCGGGAGCTTGGGCAATGAGCAGTTCTTC. It encodes CAISVTSGSLGNEQFF. The V gene is TRBV10-3, the J gene TRBJ2-1, with 11 bases matching TRBD2. The length of the CDR3 is 16 residues. The V gene end was trimmed by 6 bases and the J gene end by 6 bases; junction bases not matched to a gene: 10. Germline values: CDR1 ENHRY, CDR2 SYGVKD.

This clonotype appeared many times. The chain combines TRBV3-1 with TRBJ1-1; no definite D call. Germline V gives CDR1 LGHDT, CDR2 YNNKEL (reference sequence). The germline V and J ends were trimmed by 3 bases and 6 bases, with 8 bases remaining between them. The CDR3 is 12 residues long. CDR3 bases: TGTGCCAGCAGCCAGGGGAGGGCTGAAGCTTTCTTT. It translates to CASSQGRAEAFF.

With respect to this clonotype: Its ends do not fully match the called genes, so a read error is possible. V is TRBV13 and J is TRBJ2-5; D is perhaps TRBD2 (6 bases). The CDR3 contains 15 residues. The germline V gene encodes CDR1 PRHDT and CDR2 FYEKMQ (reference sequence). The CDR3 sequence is CASSSSPGLGEPMFF. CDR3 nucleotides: TGTGCCAGCAGCTCCTCTCCGGGACTGGGAGAACCGATGTTCTTC.

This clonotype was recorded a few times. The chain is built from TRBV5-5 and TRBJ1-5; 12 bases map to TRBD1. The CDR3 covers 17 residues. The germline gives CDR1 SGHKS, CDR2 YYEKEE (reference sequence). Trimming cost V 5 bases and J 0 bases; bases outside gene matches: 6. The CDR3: CASSHGTGGHSNQPQHF. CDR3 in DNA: TGTGCCAGCAGTCACGGGACAGGGGGCCATAGCAATCAGCCCCAGCATTTT.

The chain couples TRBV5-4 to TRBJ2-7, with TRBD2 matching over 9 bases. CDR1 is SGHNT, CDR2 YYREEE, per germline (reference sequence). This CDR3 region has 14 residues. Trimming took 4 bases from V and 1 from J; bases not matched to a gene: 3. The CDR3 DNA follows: TGTGCCAGCAGCCCGGGACTAGCTTCCTACGAGCAGTACGTC. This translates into CASSPGLASYEQYV.

CDR3 coding DNA: TGTGCCAGCAGCTTAAAAAGAACTAGCGGGAGTACCCCCGGATACAATGAGCAGTTCTTC. Translated, it gives CASSLKRTSGSTPGYNEQFF. The chain carries TRBV5-6 and TRBJ2-1, with 11 bases lining up with TRBD2. This CDR3 comprises 20 residues. Germline V gene data show CDR1 as SGHDT and CDR2 as YYEEEE. V lost 2 bases to trimming and J lost 4 bases; unmatched junction nucleotides: 17.

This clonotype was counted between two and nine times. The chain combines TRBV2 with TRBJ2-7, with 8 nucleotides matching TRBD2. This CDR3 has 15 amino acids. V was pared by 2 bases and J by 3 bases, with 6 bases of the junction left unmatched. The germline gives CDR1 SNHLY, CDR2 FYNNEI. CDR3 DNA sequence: TGTGCCAGCAGTGAATTGTCTAGCGGGCACTACGAGCAGTACTTC. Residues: CASSELSSGHYEQYF.